Shown below are 23 T cell receptor beta chains from a single sample sequenced in a study of CD8+ T cells in alopecia areata. Treatment indicated: oral pan-JAK inhibitor, 5-10 mg twice daily. TCR sequencing used cDNA made by reverse transcription of extracted RNA. Here immunoSEQ multiplex PCR was the method, and the copy in TCRdb shows in-frame clones only, minus some. Of fewer than 250,000 clones in the sample, roughly 64% were seen once. Here the sequenced sample was CD4+ T cells sorted from blood, taken at week 4, from a patient treated with tofacitinib. All receptors derive from a human donor with alopecia areata.

The chain recombines TRBV2 with TRBJ2-5; 11 bases align to TRBD1. Germline V gives CDR1 SNHLY, CDR2 FYNNEI. V trimming: 6 bases; J trimming: 5 bases; junction bases outside the gene matches: 5. The CDR3 is 14 residues long. CDR3 in amino acids: CASSGQGARETQYF. In DNA form, the CDR3 reads TGTGCCAGCAGCGGACAGGGGGCGCGTGAGACCCAGTACTTC.

The rearrangement links TRBV6-6 to TRBJ2-4; 7 nucleotides agree with TRBD1. Trimming cost V 10 bases and J 9 bases; bases outside gene matches: 12. The germline CDR1 and CDR2 sequences are MNHNY and SVGAGI (reference sequence). CDR3 length equals 13 residues. CDR3 region: CATGGHVQPIQYF. CDR3 sequence (DNA): TGTGCCACAGGGGGACATGTCCAGCCCATTCAGTACTTC.

This rearrangement joins TRBV5-6 to TRBJ2-5, with TRBD2 matching 12 bases. This CDR3 has 16 amino acids. J was trimmed by 1 base and V by 2 bases; bases with no gene match: 3. The germline CDR1 and CDR2 sequences are SGHDT and YYEEEE. CDR3 DNA: TGTGCCAGCAGCTTTGCTAGCGGGGGGGTCCAAGAGACCCAGTACTTC. This translates into CASSFASGGVQETQYF.

The J gene is TRBJ1-5, the V gene TRBV21-1; the D call TRBD1 from the table was never checked on the DNA. TRBV21-1 is annotated as a pseudogene. The length of the CDR3 is 15 residues. The chain's CDR3 is CASSFVAGQDQPQHF. CDR3 coding DNA: TGTGCCAGCAGCTTCGTTGCAGGGCAAGATCAGCCCCAGCATTTT.

The V and J genes are TRBV30 and TRBJ2-3; D is unresolved. The germline CDR1 and CDR2 sequences are GTSNPN and SVGIG (reference sequence). Trimming left V 4 bases short and J 0 bases short, with 14 bases between. CDR3 length equals 15 residues. The CDR3 DNA sequence: TGTGCCTGGATTGCGAAACGAACTAGCACAGATACGCAGTATTTT. The encoded protein is CAWIAKRTSTDTQYF.

The gene calls are TRBV27 and TRBJ1-2, with D possibly TRBD1 on 5 matching bases. Trimming left V 5 bases short and J 4 bases short, with 14 bases between. Germline loops: CDR1 MNHEY, CDR2 SMNVEV (reference sequence). The CDR3 contains 14 residues. The CDR3 sequence is CASSPAGRIYGYTF. Here the CDR3 DNA reads TGTGCCAGCAGTCCAGCGGGACGGATCTATGGCTACACCTTC.

The CDR3 nucleotides read TGTGCCATGGGGGAGACCCAGTACTTC. This gives the protein CAMGETQYF. The chain recombines TRBV2 with TRBJ2-5, with D unresolved. Trimming took off 10 bases at V and 5 bases at J, with 5 bases between the two ends. There are 9 residues in the CDR3. Germline CDR1 reads SNHLY; CDR2 reads FYNNEI.

This clone was counted only a few times. V gene TRBV30 combines with J gene TRBJ2-1; 14 bases match TRBD2. This CDR3 has 20 residues. V lost 0 bases and J lost 2; bases outside the gene matches: 12. Germline values: CDR1 GTSNPN, CDR2 SVGIG (reference sequence). In DNA form, the CDR3 reads TGTGCCTGGAGTGTACTCCCCGGGACTAGCGGGGGCCGTACCTACAATGAGCAGTTCTTC. Translated: CAWSVLPGTSGGRTYNEQFF.

The chain has TRBV29-1 and TRBJ2-5; no clear D gene. The germline gives CDR1 SQVTM, CDR2 ANQGSEA. Deletions cut 6 bases from V and 3 bases from J, with 11 bases between. The CDR3 covers 12 residues. The CDR3 protein is CSVSSPEETQYF. The CDR3, as DNA: TGCAGCGTCTCCTCCCCTGAAGAGACCCAGTACTTC. The complete variable domain, with remaining parts taken from reference TRBV29-1 and TRBJ2-5, reads SAVISQKPSRDICQRGTSLTIQCQVDSQVTMMFWYRQQPGQSLTLIATANQGSEATYESGFVIDKFPISRPNLTFSTLTVSNMSPEDSSIYLCSVSSPEETQYFGPGTRLLVL.

The chain is built from TRBV2 and TRBJ2-5; D gene unclear. Trimming stripped 8 bases from V and 0 bases from J, with 19 bases between. In germline, CDR1 is SNHLY, CDR2 FYNNEI. The length of the CDR3 is 16 residues. The DNA for the CDR3 is TGTGCCAGCCAAAAGCTAAGACGGGTCAACCAAGAGACCCAGTACTTC. It yields the protein CASQKLRRVNQETQYF.

The rearrangement uses TRBV15 and TRBJ2-7; 7 bases fit TRBD2. V gave up 0 bases and J gave up 2 bases; unmatched junction bases: 1. From germline, CDR1 is LNHNV and CDR2 YYDKDF (reference sequence). The CDR3 runs 14 residues. The CDR3 sequence is CATSRDRGAYEQYF. CDR3 sequence (DNA): TGTGCCACCAGCAGAGATCGGGGGGCCTACGAGCAGTACTTC. The entire variable domain, with the rest obtained from reference TRBV15 and TRBJ2-7, is as follows: DAMVIQNPRYQVTQFGKPVTLSCSQTLNHNVMYWYQQKSSQAPKLLFHYYDKDFNNEADTPDNFQSRRPNTSFCFLDIRSPGLGDTAMYLCATSRDRGAYEQYFGPGTRLTVT.

The gene calls are TRBV30 and TRBJ1-2; D not certain. In germline, CDR1 is GTSNPN, CDR2 SVGIG (reference sequence). Trimming removed 3 bases at V and 8 bases at J, with 13 bases between. CDR3 length: 12 amino acids. CDR3 sequence: CAWSPLSAGYTF. The CDR3 nucleotides are TGTGCCTGGAGCCCCCTCTCGGCCGGCTACACCTTC. The whole variable domain, filled in from reference TRBV30 and TRBJ1-2, reads SQTIHQWPATLVQPVGSPLSLECTVEGTSNPNLYWYRQAAGRGLQLLFYSVGIGQISSEVPQNLSASRPQDRQFILSSKKLLLSDSGFYLCAWSPLSAGYTFGSGTRLTVV.

The J gene is TRBJ2-2, the V gene TRBV19, with D possibly being TRBD2 (5 bases). The CDR3 totals 13 residues. Germline loops: CDR1 LNHDA, CDR2 SQIVND (reference sequence). V was cut by 6 bases and J by 5 bases, with 10 bases left in between. The CDR3 region is CASSTLETGELFF. CDR3 nucleotides: TGTGCCAGTAGCACACTAGAAACCGGGGAGCTGTTTTTT.

This clone was seen only a few times. This chain joins TRBV4-3 and TRBJ2-6, with a weak D call TRBD1 (6 bases). V was trimmed by 3 bases and J by 1 base, leaving 16 bases between them. The germline CDR1 and CDR2 sequences are LGHNA and YSLEER. The CDR3 consists of 18 residues. CDR3 region: CASSQETGEISGANVLTF. CDR3 coding DNA: TGCGCCAGCAGCCAGGAGACAGGAGAGATATCTGGGGCCAACGTCCTGACTTTC.

The rearrangement links TRBV5-1 to TRBJ1-4; 7 bases are a match to TRBD1. The CDR3 has 14 amino acids. Germline V gene lookup returns CDR1 SGHRS and CDR2 YFSETQ. The ends lost 3 bases at V and 7 bases at J; junction bases unmatched: 6. CDR3 loop: CASSSTGDGEKLFF. The CDR3 DNA is TGCGCCAGCAGCTCAACAGGGGACGGTGAAAAACTGTTTTTT.

This clone was observed a handful of times. V is TRBV9 and J is TRBJ2-1; 7 bases are a match to TRBD1. The CDR3 totals 13 residues. The V segment lost 0 bases and the J segment 6 bases; nucleotides outside the gene matches: 0. The germline gives CDR1 SGDLS, CDR2 YYNGEE. CDR3 sequence reads: CASSVDRGNEQFF. The CDR3 DNA reads TGTGCCAGCAGCGTAGACAGGGGCAATGAGCAGTTCTTC.

V gene TRBV23-1 combines with J gene TRBJ2-7; a possible D gene is TRBD2 (5 bases). TRBV23-1 is treated as an ORF (open reading frame) with a function not yet certain. The length of the CDR3 is 14 residues. V was clipped by 4 bases and J by 1 base, with 11 bases between them. This CDR3 is CASSLETMSYEQYF. CDR3 DNA: TGCGCCAGCAGTCTCGAGACTATGTCCTACGAGCAGTACTTC.

The chain has TRBV4-3 and TRBJ2-5, with 10 bases that match TRBD1. Unmatched junction bases numbered 3, after V lost 0 bases and J lost 5 bases. This CDR3 spans 15 amino acids. CDR1 is LGHNA and CDR2 is YSLEER in the germline V gene. The CDR3 is CASSQDLGQGETQYF. As DNA, the CDR3 is TGCGCCAGCAGCCAAGATCTGGGACAGGGGGAGACCCAGTACTTC.

This clone appeared once. The chain uses TRBV7-2 and TRBJ2-2, with TRBD1 identical over 8 bases. This CDR3 contains 15 residues. Germline V gene sequence: CDR1 SGHTA, CDR2 FQGNSA. The J segment lost 3 bases and the V segment lost 4 bases, leaving 4 bases of the junction unmatched. The CDR3 coding sequence is TGTGCCAGCAGCTCTAGACAGGGGTACACCGGGGAGCTGTTTTTT. Translating it yields CASSSRQGYTGELFF.

With respect to this clone: Other DNA sequences in this specimen translate into the identical CDR3. The chain has TRBV7-2 and TRBJ2-3; unclear D gene. This CDR3 is built from 12 residues. Deletions cut 4 bases from V and 2 bases from J, with 4 bases between. Germline-derived CDR1 and CDR2 are SGHTA and FQGNSA. The CDR3 protein is CASSSYTDTQYF. The CDR3 DNA is TGTGCCAGCAGCTCCTACACAGATACGCAGTATTTT.

The chain has TRBV7-9 and TRBJ1-1; D remains unclear. Germline lookup yields CDR1 SEHNR and CDR2 FQNEAQ (reference sequence). CDR3 length equals 12 residues. Deletions cut 2 bases from V and 8 bases from J, with 9 bases between. CDR3 residues: CASSLRGGEAFF. DNA for the CDR3: TGTGCCAGCAGCTTACGCGGAGGGGAAGCTTTCTTT.

CDR3 region: CASSDFRAYYNSPLHF. DNA of the CDR3: TGTGCCAGCAGTGATTTCCGGGCCTACTATAATTCACCCCTCCACTTT. The chain uses TRBV6-1 and TRBJ1-6; D gene unclear. Germline V gene lookup returns CDR1 MNHNS and CDR2 SASEGT. The germline V and J ends were trimmed by 3 bases and 3 bases, with 12 bases remaining between them. The CDR3 loop spans 16 amino acids.

V is TRBV7-9 and J is TRBJ2-1; TRBD2 agrees at 8 bases. V lost 5 bases and J lost 4; bases outside the gene matches: 10. Germline V gene sequence: CDR1 SEHNR, CDR2 FQNEAQ (reference sequence). The CDR3 contains 16 residues. CDR3 sequence reads: CASSPKGGGLYNEQFF. The CDR3 nucleotides are TGTGCCAGCAGCCCGAAGGGCGGGGGGTTATACAATGAGCAGTTCTTC.